This entry is about one TCR beta chain. TCRdb's table, derived via immunoSEQ multiplex PCR, lists solely in-frame clones and lacks some. This sample has under 350,000 clones; about 90% occur once, and the top ten carry 1.5% to 2%. Participants were aged about 18 to 95 years, lived in 25 or so US areas, and enrolled virtually. Two negative PCRs, clearance, or symptom resolution characterized the recovered Cohort 3 donors. This sample is drawn from a study of blood T cell repertoires in COVID-19. From germline, CDR1 is MDHEN and CDR2 SYDVKM. This CDR3 is 15 amino acids long. Trimming cost V 7 bases and J 5 bases, with 18 bases left between them.

Sequencing was done on a sample of PBMCs or T cells enriched from blood (not recorded which). The clonotype was recovered from a woman aged 55-69 years who had recovered from COVID-19. V gene TRBV28 combines with J gene TRBJ2-4; possible D gene TRBD2, 5 bases. The CDR3 DNA reads as TGTGCCAGCACCCCTTCCGCGGCGGGCCAAAACATTCAGTACTTC. Its protein product is CASTPSAAGQNIQYF.